The subject of this entry is one T cell receptor (beta chain). Its antigen is still unknown. Base qualities are not provided; no much larger clone lies one nucleotide away. Whole blood was collected in K2EDTA tubes by collaborating institutions according to the institutions' own protocols. For TCRbeta analysis, collaborators shipped samples as frozen whole blood, isolated PBMCs, or DNA extracted from either of those sample types. TCRbeta CDR3 regions were amplified from genomic DNA by means of the immunoSEQ Assay, a bias-controlled multiplex PCR. The source study handled its data this way. The number of nucleated cells in each sample was estimated by amplification of reference gene primers within the assay. To quantify the absolute abundance of each unique TCRbeta CDR3 rearrangement, sequence reads were collapsed and filtered. For each sample, productive Simpson clonality was calculated by taking the square root of Simpson's diversity index across productive rearrangements. The table comes from immuneACCESS by way of TCRdb, which keeps in-frame sequences with V and J called. Part of the clones is missing from these tables; in studies checked, under half for an unresolved V gene and the rest for unknown reasons. Clone size and V and J calls were adopted from that table, with D and trimming inferred from the DNA. Here the sample has approximately 250,000 clones; about 88% occur a single time. The ten largest clones take up about 0.91% of the sample.

The data originate from a study of blood T cell repertoires in COVID-19 (dated by TCRdb to 2020 to 2021). Regarding the complete study: Samples from collaborators originated in the United States, Italy and Spain and spanned both the acute and convalescent phases of COVID-19. The material from the prospective study consisted of cDNA or gDNA derived from T cells, B-cell-depleted T cells, or PBMCs. Subjects who had been exposed to COVID-19, were actively infected with it, or had recovered from it provided the deeply sampled blood TCRbeta repertoires that made up the dataset. The repertoires were made available in a free public database intended to serve as a resource for research on the immune response to SARS-CoV-2. The samples were drawn from the first 160 participants of the ongoing ImmuneRACE study and from 1,254 subjects provided by 6 global collaborators. Nearly every sample came with metadata listing a de-identified subject ID, COVID-19 status, age in years and sex. Where available, HLA class I and class II types were obtained from metadata supplied by the sample provider rather than from assay-based typing. The full study reports these points: How much clinical and demographic metadata was included differed by source and by participant, and the metadata was provided uncurated.

The clonotype comes from a man aged 35 to 55 with acute or convalescent COVID-19. Sequencing used peripheral blood.

The CDR3 region reads CASSLPFVEGGNQPQHF. The bases are TGTGCCAGCAGTCTCCCCTTTGTGGAGGGAGGCAATCAGCCCCAGCATTTT. This chain is built from TRBV28 and TRBJ1-5; the D gene is not confidently resolved. V and J lose 5 bases and 2 bases, and a span of 19 bases separates them. The CDR3 goes from the cysteine to the phenylalanine over 17 residues. The kept DNA is CDR3 alone, 51 bases in frame from the first base. For CDR1 and CDR2, the germline V gene lists MDHEN and SYDVKM.